Listed below are T cell receptor beta chains from one sample, sequenced in a study of regulatory T cells in long-lasting Graves disease. TCRdb fed the multiplex PCR reads into MiXCR, producing one record per CDR3 protein. Of around 300,000 distinct CDR3 sequences in the sample, 22% were seen once. The specimen comprised peripheral blood mononuclear cells (PBMCs), sampled when the disease was refractory, from a patient treated with antithyroid drugs. The source of these receptors is a female donor with Graves disease. CDR3s include the opening cysteine and the closing phenylalanine or tryptophan. The D gene is left open where the match is weak. Expanded clones get a size class; other rows say once, few or many, or leave the size out.

j_call: TRBJ1-1; clone_size: NA; d_call: NA; v_call: TRBV6-4; cdr3_aa: CAGTRTGPTEAFF; cdr3_nt: TGTGCCGGCACTCGAACAGGACCCACTGAAGCTTTCTTT
j_call: TRBJ1-1; clone_size: many; d_call: NA; v_call: TRBV7-2; cdr3_aa: CASSLVAANTEAFF; cdr3_nt: TGTGCCAGCAGCTTAGTGGCAGCCAACACCGAAGCTTTCTTT
j_call: TRBJ1-1; clone_size: NA; d_call: NA; v_call: TRBV19; cdr3_aa: CASSARQNTEAFF; cdr3_nt: TGTGCCAGTAGTGCCAGACAGAACACTGAAGCTTTCTTT
j_call: TRBJ1-2; clone_size: many; d_call: TRBD1; v_call: TRBV27; cdr3_aa: CASSRGTAYYGYTF; cdr3_nt: TGTGCCAGCAGCCGGGGGACAGCTTACTATGGCTACACCTTC
j_call: TRBJ2-7; clone_size: many; d_call: TRBD2; v_call: TRBV6-5; cdr3_aa: CASSSGLALTYEQYF; cdr3_nt: TGTGCCAGCAGTTCGGGACTAGCGCTTACCTACGAGCAGTACTTC
j_call: TRBJ1-2; clone_size: many; d_call: NA; v_call: TRBV5-1; cdr3_aa: CASSDQPGVDYGYTF; cdr3_nt: TGCGCCAGCAGCGATCAACCCGGGGTGGACTATGGCTACACCTTC
j_call: TRBJ1-1; clone_size: few; d_call: NA; v_call: TRBV18; cdr3_aa: CASSPFEGRTEAFF; cdr3_nt: TGTGCCAGCTCACCATTTGAGGGGAGGACTGAAGCTTTCTTT
j_call: TRBJ2-6; clone_size: many; d_call: NA; v_call: TRBV5-1; cdr3_aa: CASGDAGANVLTF; cdr3_nt: TGCGCCAGCGGCGACGCTGGGGCCAACGTCCTGACTTTC
j_call: TRBJ2-6; clone_size: NA; d_call: TRBD2; v_call: TRBV24-1; cdr3_aa: CASLREGLSGANVLTF; cdr3_nt: TGTGCATCTCTCCGGGAGGGTCTCTCTGGGGCCAACGTCCTGACTTTC
j_call: TRBJ1-1; clone_size: many; d_call: TRBD1; v_call: TRBV29-1; cdr3_aa: CSVDPGQGNTEAFF; cdr3_nt: TGCAGCGTAGACCCGGGACAGGGGAACACTGAAGCTTTCTTT
j_call: TRBJ1-1; clone_size: NA; d_call: TRBD1; v_call: TRBV7-9; cdr3_aa: CASSRGGGTEAFF; cdr3_nt: TGTGCCAGCAGCAGAGGGGGCGGCACTGAAGCTTTCTTT
j_call: TRBJ1-1; clone_size: many; d_call: NA; v_call: TRBV12-3/TRBV12-4; cdr3_aa: CASERAMNTEAFF; cdr3_nt: TGTGCCAGCGAGCGGGCCATGAACACTGAAGCTTTCTTT
j_call: TRBJ1-4; clone_size: many; d_call: NA; v_call: TRBV7-2; cdr3_aa: CASSLRAGTSEKLFF; cdr3_nt: TGTGCCAGCAGCTTAAGGGCAGGGACGAGTGAAAAACTGTTTTTT
j_call: TRBJ1-2; clone_size: NA; d_call: TRBD1; v_call: TRBV4-3; cdr3_aa: CASGPDRGLGGYTF; cdr3_nt: TGCGCCAGCGGACCGGACAGGGGATTAGGTGGCTACACCTTC
j_call: TRBJ1-1; clone_size: few; d_call: NA; v_call: TRBV7-2; cdr3_aa: CASSLRSTERTEAFF; cdr3_nt: TGTGCCAGCAGCTTAAGGTCCACTGAACGCACTGAAGCTTTCTTT
j_call: TRBJ1-2; clone_size: NA; d_call: NA; v_call: TRBV7-2; cdr3_aa: CASSLAEDRGYGYTF; cdr3_nt: TGTGCCAGCAGCTTAGCCGAGGATCGCGGTTATGGCTACACCTTC
j_call: TRBJ1-4; clone_size: few; d_call: TRBD1; v_call: TRBV4-1; cdr3_aa: CASSQSFRDSYEKLFF; cdr3_nt: TGCGCCAGCAGCCAAAGCTTCCGGGACAGCTATGAAAAACTGTTTTTT
j_call: TRBJ2-5; clone_size: many; d_call: NA; v_call: TRBV4-3; cdr3_aa: CASSQVLTGKATQYF; cdr3_nt: TGCGCCAGCAGCCAAGTCTTAACGGGGAAGGCGACCCAGTACTTC
j_call: TRBJ1-1; clone_size: many; d_call: NA; v_call: TRBV20-1; cdr3_aa: CSAGENTEAFF; cdr3_nt: TGCAGTGCTGGGGAGAACACTGAAGCTTTCTTT
j_call: TRBJ1-1; clone_size: few; d_call: TRBD1; v_call: TRBV18; cdr3_aa: CASSQPGQVSGTEAFF; cdr3_nt: TGTGCCAGCTCACAACCGGGACAGGTTTCAGGCACTGAAGCTTTCTTT
j_call: TRBJ1-5; clone_size: NA; d_call: NA; v_call: TRBV6-1; cdr3_aa: CASSERAWWQPQHF; cdr3_nt: TGTGCCAGCAGTGAACGGGCATGGTGGCAGCCCCAGCATTTT
j_call: TRBJ2-7; clone_size: few; d_call: TRBD1; v_call: TRBV3-1; cdr3_aa: CASSQWDRPYEQYF; cdr3_nt: TGTGCCAGCAGCCAATGGGACAGGCCCTACGAGCAGTACTTC
j_call: TRBJ2-3; clone_size: NA; d_call: TRBD2; v_call: TRBV7-2; cdr3_aa: CASSHRGTSGRRTDTQYF; cdr3_nt: TGTGCCAGCAGCCACAGAGGGACTAGCGGGAGACGTACAGATACGCAGTATTTT
j_call: TRBJ1-2; clone_size: NA; d_call: NA; v_call: TRBV15; cdr3_aa: CATRGTDYGYTF; cdr3_nt: TGTGCCACCAGGGGTACCGACTATGGCTACACCTTC